Below, one T cell receptor (beta chain) is given with its context. The antigen remains unidentified. Germline V CDR1 and CDR2: SGDLS, YYNGEE. Trimming pared 3 bases from V and 10 bases from J, leaving 14 bases between. The CDR3 length is 14 residues. The method was immunoSEQ multiplex PCR; TCRdb's version includes in-frame clones alone and lacks a portion of them. The sample contains tens of thousands of clones, about 89% of which appear only once. This record comes from a study of OX40 agonist ivuxolimab in advanced cancers. Broader study findings: Expanded clones were, on average, more numerous among CD8+ T cells than CD4+.

Systemic immunosuppression or autoimmune disease history was grounds to exclude patients. This specimen consisted of CD4+ or CD8+ T cells sorted from blood, obtained in a trial of the OX40 agonist ivuxolimab. The sequence derives from an adult with an advanced solid tumor such as melanoma, head and neck, liver or kidney cancer. The chain employs TRBV9 and TRBJ1-6; tentative D call: TRBD1 (6 bases). CDR3 coding DNA: TGTGCCAGCAGCGCTACAGGGCAGGCATCACCCCTCCACTTT. It encodes CASSATGQASPLHF. The whole variable domain, remainder taken from reference TRBV9 and TRBJ1-6, is DSGVTQTPKHLITATGQRVTLRCSPRSGDLSVYWYQQSLDQGLQFLIQYYNGEERAKGNILERFSAQQFPDLHSELNLSSLELGDSALYFCASSATGQASPLHFGNGTRLTVT.